This note documents a single T cell receptor (beta chain) sequence. This clone's antigen is unknown. No clone much larger than this one lies a single base away; base qualities are absent. TCR CDR3 regions were amplified from genomic DNA by multiplex PCR using the deep immunoSEQ assay. Genomic DNA extracted from each cell subset was distributed evenly over all wells of several immunoSEQ 96-well plates, and each plate served as one replicate. Each replicate PCR for sorted subsets received about 200 ng genomic DNA, equal to tens of thousands of T cell genomes. Purified libraries were quantified with a Qubit 3.0 fluorometer, sized on a Bioanalyzer 2100, and re-quantified with the KAPA Library Quantification kit. Every immunoSEQ 96-well plate was sequenced on a separate single-read 150-cycle Illumina NextSeq 550 flow cell. The authors' analysis ran thus. Because the immunoSEQ output included only junctional sequences and no quality scores, the filtering could not be the same as the filtering used for full-length reads. To assign V/J genes and CDR3, sequences were annotated against IMGT germline references using PyIR, a Python wrapper for IgBLAST v1.9. Reads were removed for weak V/J assignments (E-value above 1e-6), missing CDR3, stop codons, out-of-frame junctions, or ambiguous translated residues. V3J clonotypes were defined as sequences sharing an identical inferred V gene, J gene, and CDR3 amino acid sequence. Percentage overlap between repertoires was calculated by dividing the number of shared unique clonotypes by the size of the smaller repertoire. Repertoire richness was assessed with RTK rarefaction, the Chao1 estimator, and Recon v2.1 estimates of unobserved clonotypes. Generation probabilities for all TCRbeta clonotypes obtained by the gDNA method from a handful of donors were computed using OLGA. The source is immuneACCESS, and TCRdb retained only in-frame sequences with V and J called. Part of the clones is not carried over; for the studies checked, unresolved V genes explain less than half of this, and the remainder is unexplained. V and J calls and clone size follow that table, whereas D and trimming were derived from the DNA. This sample comprises approximately 240,000 clones, 65% of them detected only once. The ten largest clonotypes hold approximately 12% of the sample.

This specimen belongs to a study of shared clonotypes between healthy human individuals (dated by TCRdb to the early 2020s). In the study overall: The cohort comprised two women and a few men aged 18 to 49 years. Each donor's leukapheresis produced roughly between roughly 0.85 and 10 billion PBMCs. Different laboratories and diverse techniques were used to prepare libraries and sequence TCR repertoires, to increase sequencing depth and limit assay-specific biases. For each donor, CD4 naive and CD4 memory were each given three plates, CD8 naive was given two plates, and CD8 memory was given one plate. The study deeply sequenced blood TCR repertoires of five healthy adults to estimate repertoire size and the extent of clonotype sharing between individuals. What the work shows at the level of the full study, not this receptor alone: Pairwise subsampling led to the expectation that sequencing depth would affect the degree of clonotype sharing among donors. Compared with non-shared clonotypes, clonotypes shared by all four sorted-subset donors had higher generation probabilities. Sampling was limited to blood, and TCR repertoires in tissue likely differ from TCR repertoires in blood. Approximately 5% of naive CD4, roughly 3.6% of naive CD8, approximately 2.2% of memory CD4, and approximately 0.39% of memory CD8 clonotypes were shared across several donors. The small number of donors limited the genetic and exposure-history diversity represented. Even with the large sequencing depth, rarefaction of the sorted-subset datasets indicated that sequencing was incomplete. Naive subsets generally had larger estimated clonotype richness than memory subsets did.

Here V drops 4 bases and J drops 5 bases, and the junction holds 3 bases not matched to any gene. The germline V gene gives CDR1 as SNHLY and CDR2 as FYNNEI. The cysteine opens and the phenylalanine closes a CDR3 of 13 amino acids. CDR3 DNA only is kept here, 39 bases in frame from base 1. The donors were healthy, HIV-negative adults who had no recently reported acute infections or vaccinations. All donors were Caucasian adults living in Nashville, Tennessee, USA. CD4+ T cells were enriched through magnetic negative selection, after which naive cells were positively selected on CD45RA and the remaining negative fraction served as the memory subset. Blood was collected by leukapheresis, and PBMCs were isolated by Ficoll-Histopaque density gradient centrifugation and then cryopreserved in liquid nitrogen vapor phase. Analytical flow cytometry was used to check the purity and quantity of every magnetically sorted T cell population. Genomic DNA was isolated from each sorted fraction and quantified by UV absorbance on a Nanodrop 2000c.

Sequencing was carried out using memory CD4+ T cells sorted from blood. The cell subset or site label here, explained by the study, means: CD45RA-negative fraction. The chain links TRBV2 with TRBJ1-2, with 8 bases in between that match TRBD1. The TCR comes from a man younger than 40 in good health. DNA sequence: TGTGCCAGCAGTGCTCAGGGGGCATATGGCTACACCTTC. It codes for CASSAQGAYGYTF.